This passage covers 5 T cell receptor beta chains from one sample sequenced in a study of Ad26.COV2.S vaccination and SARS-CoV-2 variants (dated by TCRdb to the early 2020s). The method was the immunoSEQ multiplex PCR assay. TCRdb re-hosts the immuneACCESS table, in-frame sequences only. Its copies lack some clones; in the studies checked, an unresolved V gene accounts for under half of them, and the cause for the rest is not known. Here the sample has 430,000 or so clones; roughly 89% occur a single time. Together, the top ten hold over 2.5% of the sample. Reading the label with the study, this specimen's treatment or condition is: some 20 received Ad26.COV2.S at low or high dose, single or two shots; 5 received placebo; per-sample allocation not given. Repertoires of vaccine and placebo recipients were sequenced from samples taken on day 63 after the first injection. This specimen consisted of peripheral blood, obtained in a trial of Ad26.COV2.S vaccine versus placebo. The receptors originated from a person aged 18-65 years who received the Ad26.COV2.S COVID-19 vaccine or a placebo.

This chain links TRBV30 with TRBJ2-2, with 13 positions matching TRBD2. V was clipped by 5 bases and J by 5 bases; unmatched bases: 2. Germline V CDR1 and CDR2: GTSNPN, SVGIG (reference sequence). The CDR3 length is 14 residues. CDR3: CAWGGLAGTGELFF. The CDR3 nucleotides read TGTGCCTGGGGGGGACTAGCGGGGACCGGGGAGCTGTTTTTT.

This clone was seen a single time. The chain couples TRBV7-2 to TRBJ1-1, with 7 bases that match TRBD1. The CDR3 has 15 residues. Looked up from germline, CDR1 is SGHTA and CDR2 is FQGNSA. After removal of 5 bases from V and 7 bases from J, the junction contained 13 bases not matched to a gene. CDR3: CASSLRTGWGIEAFF. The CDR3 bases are TGTGCCAGCAGCCTCCGGACAGGATGGGGGATTGAAGCTTTCTTT.

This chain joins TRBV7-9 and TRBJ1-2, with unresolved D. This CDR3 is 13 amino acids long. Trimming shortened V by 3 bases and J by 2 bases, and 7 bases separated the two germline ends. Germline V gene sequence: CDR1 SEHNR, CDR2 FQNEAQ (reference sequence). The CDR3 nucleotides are TGTGCCAGCAGCTTGGAGGCAAACTATGGCTACACCTTC. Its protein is CASSLEANYGYTF.

This CDR3 reads CASSEPIEKLFF. The DNA for the CDR3 is TGTGCCAGCTCCGAACCTATCGAAAAACTGTTTTTT. The chain recombines TRBV18 with TRBJ1-4; D call uncertain. Germline values: CDR1 KGHSH, CDR2 LQKENI. The CDR3 has 12 residues. The ends were cut back, 6 bases at V and 8 bases at J, with 10 bases in the middle.

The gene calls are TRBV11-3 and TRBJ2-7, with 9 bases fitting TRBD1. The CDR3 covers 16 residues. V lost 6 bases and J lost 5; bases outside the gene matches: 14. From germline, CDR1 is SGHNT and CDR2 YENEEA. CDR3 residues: CASRKGPGQGEDEQYV. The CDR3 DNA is TGTGCCAGCAGAAAGGGACCGGGACAGGGTGAAGACGAGCAGTACGTC.